This paragraph covers one T cell receptor beta chain sequence. This sample was included in a study of blood T cell repertoires in COVID-19. Study-level background: T cells, B-cell-depleted T cells, or PBMCs supplied cDNA or gDNA.

Deletions cut 6 bases from V and 4 bases from J, with 12 bases between. This CDR3 region has 14 residues. Per the germline V gene, CDR1 is MNHEY and CDR2 is SVGEGT. Assay: immunoSEQ multiplex PCR; the TCRdb copy retains only in-frame clones and omits some. This repertoire shows 250,000 to 300,000 clones, roughly 88% found once; its top ten account for under 8%. This clonotype originated in a woman in her twenties or thirties who had recovered from COVID-19. The sample was peripheral blood. The rearrangement links TRBV6-2 or TRBV6-3 to TRBJ2-2; a possible D gene is TRBD1 (6 bases). The CDR3 region has the DNA TGTGCCAGCAGCAAAACAGGGTTCACCGGGGAGCTGTTTTTT. Protein product: CASSKTGFTGELFF.